These 19 T cell receptor beta chains originate from one sample sequenced in a study of blood T cells in healthy people across ages. For the second PCR, which ran for about 6 to 11 cycles, a sample-barcoded 5' primer and a J-beta primer mix were used. A single record per CDR3 protein comes from TCRdb applying MiXCR to the 5' RACE reads. Of about 570,000 distinct CDR3 sequences listed, around a quarter are singletons. This sample was also put to use in a study of T cells of mothers and their children.

Sequencing was carried out using blood. Receptors originate from a boy between 2 and 10 years old in good health.

The rearrangement links TRBV6-5 to TRBJ2-7, with 9 bases matching TRBD1. Germline-derived CDR1 and CDR2 are MNHEY and SVGAGI. The CDR3 length is 15 residues. Losses at the gene ends were 0 bases for V and 2 bases for J; bases not matched to a gene: 2. The CDR3 nucleotides are TGTGCCAGCAGTTACTCAGGGGACAGGGCCTACGAGCAGTACTTC. Its protein is CASSYSGDRAYEQYF.

There are a few counts of this clonotype. V gene TRBV7-2 combines with J gene TRBJ2-4, with D perhaps matching TRBD1 (6 bases). The V and J ends lost 1 base and 8 bases respectively, with 9 bases between them. CDR1 SGHTA and CDR2 FQGNSA come from the germline V gene. This CDR3 spans 13 amino acids. The CDR3 is CASSLEGVDIQYF. CDR3 coding DNA: TGTGCCAGCAGCTTAGAGGGGGTGGACATTCAGTACTTC.

This sequence joins TRBV7-2 and TRBJ1-1, with D possibly being TRBD1 (5 bases). CDR1 and CDR2 from the germline V gene are SGHTA and FQGNSA. Trimming cost V 4 bases and J 4 bases, with 16 bases left between them. This CDR3 spans 15 amino acids. The CDR3 sequence is CASSSDTYPGTEAFF. The CDR3 DNA sequence: TGTGCCAGCAGCTCGGACACGTATCCGGGCACTGAAGCTTTCTTT.

This clonotype was found a few times. The CDR3 region has the DNA TGCAGTGCTCCCACCGGACAGGGTTGGGAGACCCAGTACTTC. It is translated as CSAPTGQGWETQYF. V gene TRBV20-1 combines with J gene TRBJ2-5, with TRBD1 matching over 8 bases. Germline V gene data show CDR1 as DFQATT and CDR2 as SNEGSKA (reference sequence). J lost 5 bases, V lost 5 bases, and 10 bases had no gene match. The CDR3 extends over 14 amino acids.

The gene calls are TRBV6-1 and TRBJ1-1, with D perhaps matching TRBD1 (6 bases). CDR3 length: 13 residues. V was cut by 2 bases and J by 3 bases, with 7 bases left in between. Germline V lookup: CDR1 MNHNS, CDR2 SASEGT. The CDR3 sequence: CASSERGDTEAFF. Written as DNA, the CDR3 is TGTGCCAGCAGTGAAAGGGGGGACACTGAAGCTTTCTTT.

This clonotype has at least ten counts. The chain uses TRBV6-6 and TRBJ2-5, with a tentative D call TRBD2 (6 bases). Germline V gene data show CDR1 as MNHNY and CDR2 as SVGAGI (reference sequence). The CDR3 sequence is 12 residues long. V lost 8 bases and J 5 bases, leaving 12 bases between the germline ends. CDR3 amino acids: CASAGAGETQYF. The CDR3 coding sequence is TGTGCCAGCGCGGGCGCGGGGGAGACCCAGTACTTC.

This clonotype was observed a handful of times. The DNA for the CDR3 is TGCAGTGCCCCCTTAGCCGTGAGCTCCTACAATGAGCAGTTCTTC. Protein product: CSAPLAVSSYNEQFF. The V gene is TRBV20-1, the J gene TRBJ2-1; D unresolved. V lost 6 bases, J lost 0 bases, and 15 bases lay in between. Germline assignment: CDR1 DFQATT and CDR2 SNEGSKA (reference sequence). This CDR3 comprises 15 residues.

A few counts support this clonotype. The chain has TRBV5-1 and TRBJ1-3; 10 nucleotides agree with TRBD1. CDR1 and CDR2 from the germline V gene are SGHRS and YFSETQ. This CDR3 is built from 16 residues. V lost 1 base to trimming and J lost 2 bases; unmatched junction nucleotides: 3. The CDR3 DNA is TGCGCCAGCAGCTTGTCCGGGACAGGGGCTGGAAACACCATATATTTT. Translated: CASSLSGTGAGNTIYF.

This clonotype has more than one count but fewer than ten. J is TRBJ2-5 and V is TRBV21-1; the table's D call TRBD2 went unverified against the DNA. The J call may be in error: the DNA end matches TRBJ2-1 better. TRBV21-1 is labeled a pseudogene. This CDR3 contains 18 residues. CDR3 bases: TGTGCCAGCAGCAAAGGGGAGGCTTCCGAGCGGGAGCGCAATGAGCAGTTCTTC. The encoded protein is CASSKGEASERERNEQFF.

This clonotype was detected ten times or more. This chain uses TRBV6-5 with TRBJ2-3, with TRBD2 identical over 15 bases. CDR1 and CDR2 from the germline V gene are MNHEY and SVGAGI. The V and J ends lost 2 bases and 7 bases, in that order; junction bases with no gene match: 4. This CDR3 is built from 16 residues. The CDR3: CASSYGLAGGPHTQYF. Written as DNA, the CDR3 is TGTGCCAGCAGTTACGGACTAGCGGGGGGGCCTCATACGCAGTATTTT.

There are a few counts of this clonotype. V usage is TRBV18 and J usage is TRBJ2-7, with TRBD2 matching 14 bases. The CDR3 has 16 residues. V dropped 3 bases and J dropped 5; count of bases not matched to a gene: 6. The germline gives CDR1 KGHSH, CDR2 LQKENI. The CDR3 loop is CASSPPGTSGSHEQYF. CDR3 bases: TGTGCCAGCTCACCGCCCGGGACTAGCGGGAGCCACGAGCAGTACTTC.

This clonotype was seen only a few times. CDR3 sequence (DNA): TGTGCCTGGAGTGCTAGTCCAAGCACAGATACGCAGTATTTT. Amino acid sequence: CAWSASPSTDTQYF. The rearrangement uses TRBV30 and TRBJ2-3; no firm D call. Between the trimmed V and J ends, which lost 1 base and 0 bases, there was a span of 8 bases. The germline V gene encodes CDR1 GTSNPN and CDR2 SVGIG (reference sequence). This CDR3 is 14 amino acids long.

This clonotype occurred many times. The chain employs TRBV2 and TRBJ1-5; D call uncertain. The CDR3 contains 11 residues. V lost 5 bases and J lost 11, with 10 bases in between. The germline V gene has CDR1 SNHLY and CDR2 FYNNEI. CDR3: CASSSIRAQHF. CDR3 coding DNA: TGTGCCAGCAGTTCGATCCGGGCCCAGCATTTT.

The chain joins TRBV18 to TRBJ2-1; 8 bases fit TRBD2. CDR3 size: 14 residues. CDR1 is KGHSH and CDR2 is LQKENI in the germline V gene. The V gene end was trimmed by 3 bases and the J gene end by 6 bases; junction bases not matched to a gene: 4. The CDR3 DNA reads as TGTGCCAGCTCACCTCCGGCGGGGGGCAATGAGCAGTTCTTC. Translating it yields CASSPPAGGNEQFF.

This chain joins TRBV29-1 and TRBJ2-5; 9 positions match TRBD1. Germline-derived CDR1 and CDR2 are SQVTM and ANQGSEA. CDR3 length equals 13 residues. The trim removed 6 bases at V and 5 bases at J, leaving 7 bases unmatched. CDR3 coding DNA: TGCAGCGTCAACAGGGGGCAGTTGGAGACCCAGTACTTC. It codes for CSVNRGQLETQYF.

The rearrangement links TRBV4-3 to TRBJ2-1; 10 bases align to TRBD2. The V gene's germline CDR1 is LGHNA and CDR2 YSLEER. The CDR3 is 18 residues long. Trimming removed 0 bases from V and 2 bases from J; junction bases left unmatched: 7. For the CDR3, the DNA is TGCGCCAGCAGCCAAGAAACGGAGCGGGAGGGCGCCTACAATGAGCAGTTCTTC. Protein product: CASSQETEREGAYNEQFF.

The rearrangement links TRBV29-1 to TRBJ1-4, with 7 nucleotides matching TRBD1. The V segment lost 7 bases and the J segment 4 bases; nucleotides outside the gene matches: 9. Germline assignment: CDR1 SQVTM and CDR2 ANQGSEA. The CDR3 is made up of 14 amino acids. Written as DNA, the CDR3 is TGCAGCGCCGGCCCTAGGGGGCATAATGAAAAACTGTTTTTT. This gives the protein CSAGPRGHNEKLFF.

A few counts support this clonotype. The V and J genes are TRBV29-1 and TRBJ2-5, with TRBD1 identical over 8 bases. Looked up from germline, CDR1 is SQVTM and CDR2 is ANQGSEA. The CDR3 consists of 16 residues. J gave up 1 base and V 1 base, and 8 bases lay outside the gene matches. The DNA of the CDR3 is TGCAGCGTTGAAGGGGTGGACAGGGTAGCCCAAGAGACCCAGTACTTC. Translated, it gives CSVEGVDRVAQETQYF.

This clonotype was seen a handful of times. The rearrangement uses TRBV12-3 or TRBV12-4 and TRBJ1-3, with TRBD1 matching 9 bases. The CDR3 extends over 14 amino acids. With V trimmed by 8 bases and J by 6 bases, 8 bases remained unmatched. The DNA for the CDR3 is TGTGCCAGCTCGGCGGGACAGGGAGCAAACACCATATATTTT. Translation gives CASSAGQGANTIYF.